Listed here are 27 T cell receptor beta chains from one sample, sequenced in a study of blood T cell repertoires in COVID-19. The assay was immunoSEQ multiplex PCR, and TCRdb's table has in-frame clones only and misses some. The sample consists of around 300,000 clones, 70% to 90% of them appearing once. The sample consisted of peripheral blood. The receptors shown here come from a woman aged 45-65 years with active or convalescent COVID-19.

The V call is TRBV29-1, the J call TRBJ1-1; 8 bases align to TRBD1. This CDR3 comprises 14 residues. Unmatched junction bases numbered 10, after V lost 6 bases and J lost 4 bases. Germline assignment: CDR1 SQVTM and CDR2 ANQGSEA. The CDR3 nucleotides are TGCAGCGTCCTTGCTGACAGGGGAGGCACTGAAGCTTTCTTT. Its translation is CSVLADRGGTEAFF.

This sequence joins TRBV5-8 and TRBJ2-1; 7 bases are a match to TRBD1. Germline V gives CDR1 SGHTS, CDR2 YDEGEE. The CDR3 covers 14 residues. The V and J ends lost 4 bases and 2 bases, in that order; junction bases with no gene match: 3. This CDR3 is CASSRDRAYNEQFF. CDR3 coding DNA: TGTGCCAGCAGCCGGGACAGAGCCTACAATGAGCAGTTCTTC.

The rearrangement links TRBV20-1 to TRBJ2-1; tentative D call: TRBD1 (5 bases). The CDR3 loop spans 11 amino acids. V was pared by 6 bases and J by 7 bases, with 10 bases between. Germline CDR1 DFQATT, CDR2 SNEGSKA (reference sequence). The CDR3 loop reads CSAGHLNEQFF. DNA of the CDR3: TGCAGTGCCGGACACTTGAATGAGCAGTTCTTC.

V and J are TRBV15 and TRBJ2-7; 8 nucleotides line up with TRBD1. V lost 4 bases to trimming and J lost 5 bases; unmatched junction nucleotides: 13. The CDR3 runs 16 residues. Germline values: CDR1 LNHNV, CDR2 YYDKDF (reference sequence). DNA of the CDR3: TGTGCCACCAGCACTCAGTTGGGAGACAGGGGTCACGAGCAGTACTTC. Residues: CATSTQLGDRGHEQYF.

The chain uses TRBV5-1 and TRBJ1-3, with 7 bases matching TRBD1. The CDR3 has 16 amino acids. V lost 3 bases to trimming and J lost 0 bases; unmatched junction nucleotides: 6. The germline gives CDR1 SGHRS, CDR2 YFSETQ. The CDR3 spells CASSSSGTASGNTIYF. In nucleotides, the CDR3 is TGCGCCAGCAGCTCCTCCGGGACAGCCTCTGGAAACACCATATATTTT.

This clone was recorded once. The V gene is TRBV5-4, the J gene TRBJ1-4; D perhaps matches TRBD1 (5 bases). Deletions cut 4 bases from V and 8 bases from J, with 18 bases between. Germline assignment: CDR1 SGHNT and CDR2 YYREEE (reference sequence). The CDR3 contains 15 residues. The CDR3 sequence: CASSPIAGPPEKLFF. Here the CDR3 DNA reads TGTGCCAGCAGCCCCATCGCGGGGCCTCCGGAAAAACTGTTTTTT.

The chain links TRBV9 to TRBJ1-5, with D possibly TRBD1 on 5 matching bases. The CDR3 totals 14 residues. Germline lookup yields CDR1 SGDLS and CDR2 YYNGEE. V lost 3 bases and J lost 5, with 12 bases in between. DNA of the CDR3: TGTGCCAGCAGCGCCGACAGTGGGTATCAGCCCCAGCATTTT. Amino acid sequence: CASSADSGYQPQHF.

This chain joins TRBV10-3 and TRBJ1-5; D unclear. This CDR3 spans 13 amino acids. From germline, CDR1 is ENHRY and CDR2 SYGVKD. The V end was cut by 3 bases, the J end by 5 bases, with 8 bases between. The CDR3 sequence is CAISEVADQPQHF. In DNA, the CDR3 is TGTGCCATCAGTGAAGTAGCCGATCAGCCCCAGCATTTT.

The chain is built from TRBV5-6 and TRBJ2-5; TRBD1 matches 7 bases. The germline V gene encodes CDR1 SGHDT and CDR2 YYEEEE. CDR3 length equals 13 residues. V lost 4 bases and J lost 3; bases outside the gene matches: 3. Written as DNA, the CDR3 is TGTGCCAGCAGCGCCGACAGGGAAGAGACCCAGTACTTC. Translated, it gives CASSADREETQYF.

V usage is TRBV10-2 and J usage is TRBJ2-1, with TRBD2 matching 14 bases. Germline values: CDR1 WSHSY, CDR2 SAAADI. The V segment lost 5 bases and the J segment 6 bases; nucleotides outside the gene matches: 9. This CDR3 spans 17 amino acids. The CDR3 loop reads CASSIPGLAGVPNEQFF. The CDR3 region has the DNA TGCGCCAGCAGTATTCCGGGACTAGCGGGAGTTCCCAATGAGCAGTTCTTC.

The chain links TRBV23-1 to TRBJ2-4; D is undetermined. TRBV23-1 is an ORF, with its function uncertain. The V end lost 7 bases, the J end lost 0 bases, and 10 bases lay between the germline ends. There are 14 residues in the CDR3. The CDR3 DNA follows: TGCGCCAGCAAACAGATACTAGCCAAAAACATTCAGTACTTC. This gives the protein CASKQILAKNIQYF.

The chain is built from TRBV15 and TRBJ2-1; TRBD2 agrees at 8 bases. Trimming removed 3 bases from V and 8 bases from J; junction bases left unmatched: 9. The CDR3 length is 15 residues. Germline loops: CDR1 LNHNV, CDR2 YYDKDF (reference sequence). The CDR3 DNA follows: TGTGCCACCAGCAGTCTACGGGAGGGACTAGATGAGCAGTTCTTC. Translated: CATSSLREGLDEQFF.

This clone was counted between two and nine times. V and J are TRBV6-5 and TRBJ1-5; D is ambiguous. The V end was cut by 11 bases, the J end by 2 bases, with 16 bases between. CDR1 is MNHEY, CDR2 SVGAGI, per germline. The CDR3 sequence is 14 residues long. CDR3 sequence: CAARRREGNQPQHF. The CDR3 bases are TGTGCCGCCCGGCGGAGGGAAGGCAATCAGCCCCAGCATTTT.

The V and J genes are TRBV25-1 and TRBJ1-3; the D gene is possibly TRBD1 (5 bases). From germline, CDR1 is MGHDK and CDR2 SYGVNS. This CDR3 comprises 14 residues. Between the trimmed V and J ends, which lost 1 base and 4 bases, there was a span of 8 bases. CDR3 protein: CASSEWGGGNTIYF. The DNA of the CDR3 is TGTGCCAGCAGTGAATGGGGGGGAGGAAACACCATATATTTT.

The genes are TRBV5-1 and TRBJ2-1; tentatively, D is TRBD1 (6 bases). V lost 4 bases to trimming and J lost 2 bases, with 13 bases between them. This CDR3 comprises 15 residues. Germline V gene lookup returns CDR1 SGHRS and CDR2 YFSETQ. The CDR3 region has the DNA TGCGCCAGCAGCCCCCAGGGGATTGCCTACAATGAGCAGTTCTTC. Translated, it gives CASSPQGIAYNEQFF. The full variable domain, its missing parts supplied by reference TRBV5-1 and TRBJ2-1, is KAGVTQTPRYLIKTRGQQVTLSCSPISGHRSVSWYQQTPGQGLQFLFEYFSETQRNKGNFPGRFSGRQFSNSRSEMNVSTLELGDSALYLCASSPQGIAYNEQFFGPGTRLTVL.

The chain employs TRBV5-1 and TRBJ1-2, with a possible D match to TRBD1 (6 bases). Trimming cost V 0 bases and J 4 bases, with 10 bases left between them. The CDR3 runs 14 residues. The germline CDR1 and CDR2 sequences are SGHRS and YFSETQ. CDR3 sequence (DNA): TGCGCCAGCAGCTTGGATGGGGGGGCCTATGGCTACACCTTC. Translating it yields CASSLDGGAYGYTF.

V is TRBV2 and J is TRBJ1-4; 11 nucleotides align to TRBD1. CDR1 is SNHLY and CDR2 is FYNNEI in the germline V gene. The CDR3 covers 14 residues. With 8 bases clipped from V and 8 bases from J, the junction kept 7 bases outside the gene matches. The CDR3 reads CASRTDRGREKLFF. Written as DNA, the CDR3 is TGTGCCAGCCGTACGGACAGGGGGCGGGAAAAACTGTTTTTT.

This clone occurred once. CDR3 loop: CASSQDSAREKGEQYF. The CDR3 DNA follows: TGTGCCAGCAGCCAAGACTCGGCGCGGGAGAAAGGCGAGCAGTACTTC. The chain carries TRBV3-1 (or the pseudogene TRBV3-2) and TRBJ2-7; 7 bases match TRBD2. Per the germline V gene, CDR1 is LGHDT and CDR2 is YNNKEL (reference sequence). With 0 bases clipped from V and 6 bases from J, the junction kept 11 bases outside the gene matches. This CDR3 is 16 amino acids long.

The J gene is TRBJ2-5, the V gene TRBV18; 9 nucleotides line up with TRBD2. Trimming took 1 base from V and 4 from J; bases not matched to a gene: 7. The CDR3 covers 16 residues. Germline V lookup: CDR1 KGHSH, CDR2 LQKENI. CDR3 nucleotide sequence: TGTGCCAGCTCACCACGCCTTGCGGGAGGGGGAGAGACCCAGTACTTC. Translated: CASSPRLAGGGETQYF.

The chain uses TRBV14 and TRBJ1-1; a weak D match, TRBD1 (6 bases). The CDR3 runs to 15 residues. V lost 4 bases to trimming and J lost 1 base, with 13 bases between them. The germline CDR1 and CDR2 sequences are SGHDN and FVKESK. CDR3 nucleotides: TGTGCCAGCAGCCCGACGGGGGGCGAGAACACTGAAGCTTTCTTT. Its protein is CASSPTGGENTEAFF.

The rearrangement uses TRBV19 and TRBJ1-3; D unresolved. The CDR3 runs 15 residues. Germline V CDR1 and CDR2: LNHDA, SQIVND (reference sequence). Trimming took off 6 bases at V and 0 bases at J, with 12 bases between the two ends. CDR3 sequence (DNA): TGTGCCAGTAGCACGAAGAGAAACTCTGGAAACACCATATATTTT. It encodes CASSTKRNSGNTIYF.

The gene calls are TRBV5-1 and TRBJ1-2; the D is unclear. The CDR3 length is 12 residues. V dropped 0 bases and J dropped 8 bases, with 8 bases sitting between them. CDR1 is SGHRS and CDR2 is YFSETQ in the germline V gene. CDR3 sequence reads: CASSLDVEGYTF. CDR3 in DNA: TGCGCCAGCAGCTTGGACGTGGAGGGCTACACCTTC.

V usage is TRBV5-1 and J usage is TRBJ1-1, with 7 bases lining up with TRBD1. The germline gives CDR1 SGHRS, CDR2 YFSETQ. This CDR3 is 16 amino acids long. V trimming: 2 bases; J trimming: 2 bases; junction bases outside the gene matches: 9. The DNA for the CDR3 is TGCGCCAGCAGCTTAGCCACAGGGGCCGGAAACACTGAAGCTTTCTTT. Protein product: CASSLATGAGNTEAFF. Variable domain in full (rest from reference TRBV5-1 and TRBJ1-1): KAGVTQTPRYLIKTRGQQVTLSCSPISGHRSVSWYQQTPGQGLQFLFEYFSETQRNKGNFPGRFSGRQFSNSRSEMNVSTLELGDSALYLCASSLATGAGNTEAFFGQGTRLTVV.

The rearrangement links TRBV3-1 (or the pseudogene TRBV3-2) to TRBJ2-7; D unclear. Trimming stripped 1 base from V and 0 bases from J, with 7 bases between. The V gene's germline CDR1 is LGHDT and CDR2 YNNKEL (reference sequence). The CDR3 sequence is 14 residues long. The CDR3 is CASSQVHSSYEQYF. The CDR3 DNA is TGTGCCAGCAGCCAAGTGCACAGCTCCTACGAGCAGTACTTC.

V is TRBV28 and J is TRBJ1-4; the match to TRBD1 covers 7 bases. Germline assignment: CDR1 MDHEN and CDR2 SYDVKM. J lost 10 bases, V lost 6 bases, and 2 bases had no gene match. This CDR3 is built from 11 residues. The CDR3 nucleotides are TGTGCCAGCAGAAACAGGGGAAAACTGTTTTTT. As protein: CASRNRGKLFF.

The gene calls are TRBV7-9 and TRBJ2-1, with 12 positions matching TRBD2. The CDR3 extends over 15 amino acids. J lost 9 bases, V lost 5 bases, and 8 bases had no gene match. Germline loops: CDR1 SEHNR, CDR2 FQNEAQ (reference sequence). The CDR3 sequence: CASSPRLAGVPEQFF. The DNA of the CDR3 is TGTGCCAGCAGCCCTCGACTAGCGGGAGTACCTGAGCAGTTCTTC. Looking up the rest from reference TRBV7-9 and TRBJ2-1 gives the full variable domain: DTGVSQNPRHKITKRGQNVTFRCDPISEHNRLYWYRQTLGQGPEFLTYFQNEAQLEKSRLLSDRFSAERPKGSFSTLEIQRTEQGDSAMYLCASSPRLAGVPEQFFGPGTRLTVL.

In nucleotides, the CDR3 is TGTGCCAGCTCACGGGCAGGGGATGGGCGAACAGATACGCAGTATTTT. This gives the protein CASSRAGDGRTDTQYF. The V and J genes are TRBV18 and TRBJ2-3; possibly TRBD1 for D (6 bases). The CDR3 is made up of 16 amino acids. In germline, CDR1 is KGHSH, CDR2 LQKENI. Trimming pared 4 bases from V and 3 bases from J, leaving 17 bases between.